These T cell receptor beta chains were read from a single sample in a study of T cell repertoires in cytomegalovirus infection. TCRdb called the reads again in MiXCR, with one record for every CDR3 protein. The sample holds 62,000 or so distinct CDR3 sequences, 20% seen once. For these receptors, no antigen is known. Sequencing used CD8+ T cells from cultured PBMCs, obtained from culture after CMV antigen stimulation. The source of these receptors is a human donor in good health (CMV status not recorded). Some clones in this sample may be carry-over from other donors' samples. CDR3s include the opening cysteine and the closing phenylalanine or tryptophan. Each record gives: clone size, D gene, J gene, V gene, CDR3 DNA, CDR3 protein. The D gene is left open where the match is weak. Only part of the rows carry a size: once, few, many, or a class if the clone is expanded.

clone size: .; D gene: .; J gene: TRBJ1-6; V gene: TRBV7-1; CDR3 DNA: TGTGCCAGCAGCCCAGAAAGGGATTCACCCCTCCACTTT; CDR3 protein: CASSPERDSPLHF
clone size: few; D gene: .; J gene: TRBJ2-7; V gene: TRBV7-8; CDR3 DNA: TGTGCCAGCCGAAAGGGGGGAGGTTACGAGCAGTACTTC; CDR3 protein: CASRKGGGYEQYF
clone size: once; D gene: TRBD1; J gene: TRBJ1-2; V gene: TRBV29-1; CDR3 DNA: TGCAGCGTTGAACTACCGGGACAGATTTTGGGCTACACCTTC; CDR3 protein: CSVELPGQILGYTF
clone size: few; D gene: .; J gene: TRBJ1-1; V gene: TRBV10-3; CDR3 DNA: TGTGCCATCAGCGGGATCCACGACGGAGTCATGAACACTGAAGCTTTCTTT; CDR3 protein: CAISGIHDGVMNTEAFF
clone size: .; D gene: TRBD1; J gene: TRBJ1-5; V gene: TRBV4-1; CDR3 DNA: TGCGCCAGCAGCCAAGAACAGGGGAATCAGCCCCAGCATTTT; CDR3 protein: CASSQEQGNQPQHF
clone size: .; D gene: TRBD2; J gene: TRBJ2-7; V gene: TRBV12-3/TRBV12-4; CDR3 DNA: TGTGCCAGCACCCCTGAGGGACTAGGTGTCCACGAGCAGTACTTC; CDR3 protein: CASTPEGLGVHEQYF
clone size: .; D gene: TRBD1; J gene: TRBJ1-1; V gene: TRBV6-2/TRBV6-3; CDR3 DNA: TGTGCCAGCAGGGGACAGGGGGAGAACACTGAAGCTTTCTTT; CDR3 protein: CASRGQGENTEAFF
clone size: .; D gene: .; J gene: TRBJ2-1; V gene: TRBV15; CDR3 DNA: TGTGCCACCAGCAGAGAGCGGGGGACAGGACCCCTGGGGAAGCAGTTCTTC; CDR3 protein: CATSRERGTGPLGKQFF
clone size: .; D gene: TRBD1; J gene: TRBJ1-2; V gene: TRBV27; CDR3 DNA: TGTGCCAGCAGCCAATCAAACCCGGGACAGGGGTTGTATGGCTACACCTTC; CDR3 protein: CASSQSNPGQGLYGYTF
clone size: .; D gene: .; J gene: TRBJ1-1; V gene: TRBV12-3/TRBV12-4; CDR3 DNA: TGTGCCAGCAGTTTAGGAGGATGGAACACTGAAGCTTTCTTT; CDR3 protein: CASSLGGWNTEAFF
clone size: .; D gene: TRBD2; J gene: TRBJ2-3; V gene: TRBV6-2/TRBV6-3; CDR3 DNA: TGTGCCAGCACCCCCGGGCTAGCGGGGGGGCTCACAGATACGCAGTATTTT; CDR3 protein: CASTPGLAGGLTDTQYF
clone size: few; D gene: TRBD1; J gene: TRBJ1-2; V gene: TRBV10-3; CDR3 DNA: TGTGCCATCAGCGAACAGGGGAGCACTAACTATGGCTACACCTTC; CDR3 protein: CAISEQGSTNYGYTF
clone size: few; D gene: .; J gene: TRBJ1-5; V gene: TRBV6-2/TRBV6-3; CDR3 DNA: TGTGCCAGCACCCCGGGATTAGCGGGTCAGCCCCAGCATTTT; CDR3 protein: CASTPGLAGQPQHF
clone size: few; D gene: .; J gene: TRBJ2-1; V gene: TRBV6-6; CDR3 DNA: TGTGCCAGCAGTTATTCGGGGGTAAAGCAGTTCTTC; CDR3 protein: CASSYSGVKQFF
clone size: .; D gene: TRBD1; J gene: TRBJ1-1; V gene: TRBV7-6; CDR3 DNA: TGTGCCAGCAGCCCAAAAGGGGGCGCTGAAGCTTTCTTT; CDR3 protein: CASSPKGGAEAFF
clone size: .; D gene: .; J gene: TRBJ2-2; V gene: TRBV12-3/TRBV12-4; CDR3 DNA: TGTGCCAGCAGTTTAGCACCTGGGACGGCGGACACCGGGGAGCTGTTTTTT; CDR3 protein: CASSLAPGTADTGELFF
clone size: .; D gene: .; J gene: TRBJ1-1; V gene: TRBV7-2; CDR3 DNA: TGTGCCAGCAGCAGTCCCGGGACATTTGAAGCTTTCTTT; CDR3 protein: CASSSPGTFEAFF
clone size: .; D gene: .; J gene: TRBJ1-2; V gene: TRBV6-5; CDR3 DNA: TGTGCCAGCAGTCGGTCTGGGACATCGAACTATGGCTACACCTTC; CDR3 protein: CASSRSGTSNYGYTF
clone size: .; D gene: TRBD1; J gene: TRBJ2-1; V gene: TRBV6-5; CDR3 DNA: TGTGCCAGCAGTTTGGCAGGGACAGTCACCTACAATGAGCAGTTCTTC; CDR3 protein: CASSLAGTVTYNEQFF
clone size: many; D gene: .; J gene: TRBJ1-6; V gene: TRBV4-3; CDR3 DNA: TGCGCCAGCAGCCAAGATACAGGAGGGGCAAACTCACCCCTCCACTTT; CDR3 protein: CASSQDTGGANSPLHF
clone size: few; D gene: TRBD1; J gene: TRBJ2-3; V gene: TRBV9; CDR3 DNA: TGTGCCAGCAGCCCCCGGACAGGGACAGATACGCAGTATTTT; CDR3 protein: CASSPRTGTDTQYF
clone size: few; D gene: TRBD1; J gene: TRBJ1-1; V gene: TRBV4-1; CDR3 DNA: TGCGCCAGCAGCCCCCTGAAGGGGGCGAACACTGAAGCTTTCTTT; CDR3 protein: CASSPLKGANTEAFF
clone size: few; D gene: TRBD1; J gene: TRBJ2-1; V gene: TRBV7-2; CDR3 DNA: TGTGCCAGCAGCCCGTGGGGTGGACAGGGGGAATACCCCAGCTCCTACAATGAGCAGTTCTTC; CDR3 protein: CASSPWGGQGEYPSSYNEQFF
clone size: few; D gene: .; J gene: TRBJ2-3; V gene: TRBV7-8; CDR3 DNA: TGTGCCAGCAGCTTTCCACAGATACAAACTAGCACAGATACGCAGTATTTT; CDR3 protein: CASSFPQIQTSTDTQYF
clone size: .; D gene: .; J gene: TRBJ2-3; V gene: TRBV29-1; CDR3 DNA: TGCAGCGTTGAAGATTTAGGCAACAGGGACACAGATACGCAGTATTTT; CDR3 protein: CSVEDLGNRDTDTQYF
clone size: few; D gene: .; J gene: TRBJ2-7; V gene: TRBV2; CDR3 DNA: TGTGCCAGCAGTGAGGGGGCTCTCTATGGCGAGCAGTACTTC; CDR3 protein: CASSEGALYGEQYF
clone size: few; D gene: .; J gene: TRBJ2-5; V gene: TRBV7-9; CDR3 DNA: TGTGCCAGCAGCTTTCCAGTTCAAGAGACCCAGTACTTC; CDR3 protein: CASSFPVQETQYF
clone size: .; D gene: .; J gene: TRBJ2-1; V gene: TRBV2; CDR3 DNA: TGTGCCAGCAGGGAGCGGTTCTTC; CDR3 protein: CASRERFF
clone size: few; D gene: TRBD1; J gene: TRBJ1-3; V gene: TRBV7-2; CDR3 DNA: TGTGCCAGCAGCTTAGTGCAGGGGGCTGGAAACACCATATATTTT; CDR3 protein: CASSLVQGAGNTIYF
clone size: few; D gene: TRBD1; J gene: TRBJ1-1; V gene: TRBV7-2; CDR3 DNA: TGTGCCAGCAGCTTAGACGTCCAGGGGGATGAAGCTTTCTTT; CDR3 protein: CASSLDVQGDEAFF
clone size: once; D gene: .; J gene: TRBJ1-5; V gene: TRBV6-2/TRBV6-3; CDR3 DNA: TGTGACAGCAGTTACGAGACAGACAGCCGCGAGCCCCAGCATTTT; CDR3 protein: CDSSYETDSREPQHF
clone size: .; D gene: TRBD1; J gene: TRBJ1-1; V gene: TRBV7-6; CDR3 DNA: TGTGCCAGCAGCCCACAGGGGGAGGCTGTAGCTTTCTTT; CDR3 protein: CASSPQGEAVAFF
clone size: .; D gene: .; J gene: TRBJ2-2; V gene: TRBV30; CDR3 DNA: TGTGCCTGGAGCGACTTGGGCCGGGAGCTGTTTTTT; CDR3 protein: CAWSDLGRELFF
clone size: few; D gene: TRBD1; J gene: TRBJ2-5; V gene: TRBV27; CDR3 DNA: TGTGCCAGCAGACAGGGGGAGACCCAGTACTTC; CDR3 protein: CASRQGETQYF
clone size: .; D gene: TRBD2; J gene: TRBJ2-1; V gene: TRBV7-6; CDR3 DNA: TGTGCCAGCAGATTAAGCGGGGGGGGCTACAATGAGCAGTTCTTC; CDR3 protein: CASRLSGGGYNEQFF
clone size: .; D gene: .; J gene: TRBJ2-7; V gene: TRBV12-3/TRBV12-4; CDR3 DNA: TGTGCCAGCAGCCTAGCCGGGGAGCAGTACTTC; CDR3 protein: CASSLAGEQYF
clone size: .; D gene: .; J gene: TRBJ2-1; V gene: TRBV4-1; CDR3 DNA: TGCGCCAGCAGCCATCCGGACAATGAGCAGTTCTTC; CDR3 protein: CASSHPDNEQFF
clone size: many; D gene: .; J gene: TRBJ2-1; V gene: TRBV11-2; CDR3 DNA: TGTGCCAGCAGCTTCGGGGGACGGTACAATGAGCAGTTCTTC; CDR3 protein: CASSFGGRYNEQFF
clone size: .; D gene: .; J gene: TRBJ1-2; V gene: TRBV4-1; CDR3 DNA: TGCGCCAGCAGCCAAGACTTGAGGGAGTCAGGAGGCTACACCTTC; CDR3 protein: CASSQDLRESGGYTF
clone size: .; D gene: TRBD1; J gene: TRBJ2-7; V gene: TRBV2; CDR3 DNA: TGTGCCAGCAGCGGAGGACAGGGGGGGTACGAGCAGTACTTC; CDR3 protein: CASSGGQGGYEQYF
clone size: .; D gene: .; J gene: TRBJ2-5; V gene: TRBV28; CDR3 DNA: TGTGCCAGCAGTTTAGGGCGGGGGCTCGAGACCCAGTACTTC; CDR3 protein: CASSLGRGLETQYF
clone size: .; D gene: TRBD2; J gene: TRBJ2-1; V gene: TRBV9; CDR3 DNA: TGTGCCAGCAGCGTAGGTTCCCGGGGGGGTTCCTACAATGAGCAGTTCTTC; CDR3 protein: CASSVGSRGGSYNEQFF
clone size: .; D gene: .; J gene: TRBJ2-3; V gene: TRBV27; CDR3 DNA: TGTGCCAGCAGTTTAAGCTTCTTCGCTAGCACAGATACGCAGTATTTT; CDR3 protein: CASSLSFFASTDTQYF